This is a list of T cell receptor beta chains from one sample in a study of T cell responses to AZD1222 COVID-19 vaccine. The data were produced by immunoSEQ multiplex PCR, yet TCRdb's version contains in-frame clones alone and is incomplete. The sample includes about 120,000 clones, under 85% of them seen just once. Sequenced here: peripheral blood, sampled on day 0 of AZD1222 vaccination. The receptors come from an adult in good health. CDR3s include the opening cysteine and the closing phenylalanine or tryptophan. D genes are given only for firm matches. A clone size is listed for some rows: how often the clone was seen (once, few, many), or a class if it is expanded.

DNA,CDR3,D,size,V,J
TGTGCCAGCAGTGAAGCCCCGGCCGACGAGCAGTACTTC,CASSEAPADEQYF,.,.,TRBV6-1,TRBJ2-7
TGTGCCACCAGTGGGGGGTTGACCCCAGATACGCAGTATTTT,CATSGGLTPDTQYF,.,.,TRBV24-1,TRBJ2-3
TGCGCCAGCACCACTCCCCCCATCTCTGGAAACACCATATATTTT,CASTTPPISGNTIYF,.,many,TRBV5-1,TRBJ1-3
TGTGCCTGGAGTGATACGACAGTCGGCGGCTACACCTTC,CAWSDTTVGGYTF,.,.,TRBV30,TRBJ1-2
TGTGCCACCAGTGATACCGGAACAGGGTTTGGAACTGGCTACACCTTC,CATSDTGTGFGTGYTF,.,.,TRBV24-1,TRBJ1-2
TGTGCCAGCAGTTACGATTGGGGCGATAATTCACCCCTCCACTTT,CASSYDWGDNSPLHF,.,.,TRBV6-5,TRBJ1-6
TGTGCCAGCAGCTTGGATGCCAGGGGCTTTAATGAAAAACTGTTTTTT,CASSLDARGFNEKLFF,.,.,TRBV5-6,TRBJ1-4
TGCAGCGTTGGGACAGGGGACATGAACACTGAAGCTTTCTTT,CSVGTGDMNTEAFF,TRBD1,.,TRBV29-1,TRBJ1-1
TGTGCCAGCAGCATAGGGGCCGGGAATGAAAAACTGTTTTTT,CASSIGAGNEKLFF,.,.,TRBV7-2,TRBJ1-4
TGTGCCAGCAGCTTAGATAACGCAGCCTATGGCTACACCTTC,CASSLDNAAYGYTF,.,.,TRBV11-2,TRBJ1-2
TGTGCCAGCAGCTCTGACAGGGGTCAGCCCCAGCATTTT,CASSSDRGQPQHF,TRBD1,.,TRBV7-8,TRBJ1-5
TGTGCCAGCAGCCCCTCGGGCACCCCGGGGACCCAGTACTTC,CASSPSGTPGTQYF,.,.,TRBV7-3,TRBJ2-5
TGTGCCAGCAGGAGACAGGGGAAGAACACTGAAGCTTTCTTT,CASRRQGKNTEAFF,TRBD1,.,TRBV2,TRBJ1-1
TGTGCCAGCAGCCACCGGGGACGGGGGTTTGCAACTAATGAAAAACTGTTTTTT,CASSHRGRGFATNEKLFF,.,once,TRBV5-8,TRBJ1-4
TGTGCCAGCAGTTTACCAGGGGCCCTTAATGAAAAACTGTTTTTT,CASSLPGALNEKLFF,.,.,TRBV28,TRBJ1-4
TGTGCCAGCAGCCGGGGGGGACAGGAAATGTATTTT,CASSRGGQEMYF,.,.,TRBV11-2,TRBJ2-3
TGTGCCAGCAGCCAACCCGAGGACAGGGTCGGCAACAGCAATCAGCCCCAGCATTTT,CASSQPEDRVGNSNQPQHF,TRBD1,.,TRBV6-2/TRBV6-3,TRBJ1-5
TGTGCCAGCAGCTTAGGATCCGGGGGGACGACCTACGAGCAGTACTTC,CASSLGSGGTTYEQYF,TRBD2,.,TRBV7-9,TRBJ2-7